The 8 T cell receptor beta chains reported below all come from one sample, sequenced in a study of T cell repertoires in cytomegalovirus infection. TCRdb recomputed calls from the reads with MiXCR, one row per CDR3 protein. The data show around 800,000 distinct CDR3 sequences, 32% seen once. Antigen specificity for these receptors is unknown. Sequencing used cultured CD8+ T cells from PBMCs, obtained from culture after CMV antigen stimulation. These receptors all come from a human donor in good health (CMV status not recorded). Some clones in this sample may be carry-over from other donors' samples.

The chain has TRBV10-3 and TRBJ1-1; maybe TRBD1 (5 bases). CDR3 length: 15 amino acids. CDR1 and CDR2 from the germline V gene are ENHRY and SYGVKD. V was pared by 2 bases and J by 0 bases, with 10 bases between. The CDR3 protein is CAISERTQMNTEAFF. CDR3 sequence (DNA): TGTGCCATCAGTGAGCGGACACAGATGAACACTGAAGCTTTCTTT.

This clonotype was seen ten or more times. The chain recombines TRBV7-2 with TRBJ2-1, with D possibly called TRBD1 or TRBD2 (5 bases each). Germline V gene sequence: CDR1 SGHTA, CDR2 FQGNSA. Trimming cost V 6 bases and J 8 bases, with 23 bases left between them. The CDR3 covers 16 residues. CDR3 in amino acids: CASSNVGGNVQDEQFF. The CDR3 coding sequence is TGTGCCAGCAGTAATGTTGGGGGTAACGTCCAAGATGAGCAGTTCTTC.

The chain carries TRBV12-3 or TRBV12-4 and TRBJ2-7, with TRBD2 identical over 11 bases. V lost 6 bases, J lost 0 bases, and 4 bases stayed unmatched. This CDR3 contains 15 residues. In DNA, the CDR3 is TGTGCCAGCAGCTCTAGCGGGGGGATCTCCTACGAGCAGTACTTC. Translating gives CASSSSGGISYEQYF.

Notes on this clonotype: Given a much more abundant clone one base away, this may be a read error. V and J are TRBV24-1 and TRBJ2-1; the D call may be TRBD1 or TRBD2 (5 bases each). The CDR3 sequence is 13 residues long. CDR1 KGHDR and CDR2 SFDVKD come from the germline V gene. The CDR3 loop is CATGDSGRNEQFF. The CDR3, as DNA: TGTGCCACCGGTGATTCGGGGCGTAATGAGCAGTTCTTC.

The chain joins TRBV7-4 to TRBJ1-3; D unclear. Germline V CDR1 and CDR2: SGHVT, SQSDAQ. The CDR3 runs to 11 residues. Trimming shortened V by 4 bases and J by 9 bases, and 7 bases separated the two germline ends. CDR3 in amino acids: CASSSDGTIYF. The CDR3 region has the DNA TGTGCCAGCAGCTCCGACGGCACCATATATTTT.

The chain carries TRBV12-3 or TRBV12-4 and TRBJ1-1; 7 nucleotides agree with TRBD1. CDR3 length: 15 residues. With 5 bases clipped from V and 5 bases from J, the junction kept 11 bases outside the gene matches. CDR3 bases: TGTGCCAGCAGTGTCAGCCAGGGGGTCTTAACTGAAGCTTTCTTT. This codes for CASSVSQGVLTEAFF.

About this clonotype itself: Given a much more abundant clone one base away, this may be a read error. The chain uses TRBV7-6 and TRBJ2-7; D gene uncertain. In germline, CDR1 is SGHVS, CDR2 FNYEAQ. With 5 bases removed from V and 0 bases from J, the gap between germline ends came to 14 bases. CDR3 length equals 15 residues. This CDR3 reads CASSHLEIHSYEQYF. CDR3 nucleotide sequence: TGTGCCAGCAGCCACCTGGAGATCCACTCCTACGAGCAGTACTTC.

The gene calls are TRBV5-1 and TRBJ2-7, with unresolved D. CDR1 is SGHRS and CDR2 is YFSETQ in the germline V gene. Between the trimmed V and J ends, which lost 3 bases and 5 bases, there was a span of 9 bases. This CDR3 region has 12 residues. CDR3 coding DNA: TGCGCCAGCAGCTCGAAAGTTGACGAGCAGTACTTC. The encoded protein is CASSSKVDEQYF.